These T cell receptor beta chains were read from a single sample in a study of T-cell reconstitution after alpha-beta-depleted transplantation in children. One entry per CDR3 protein, called by TCRdb with MiXCR from the PCR reads. The table records 670,000 or so distinct CDR3 sequences, about an eighth of them present only once. This specimen consisted of PBMCs, obtained before TCRalphabeta/CD19-depleted stem cell transplant. These TCRs come from a girl aged 2 to 9 with congenital amegakaryocytic thrombocytopenia, due to receive a stem cell transplant. Each CDR3 is given with its conserved first and last residue. The D gene is left open where the match is weak. Only part of the rows carry a size: once, few, many, or a class if the clone is expanded.

d_call j_call clone_size v_call cdr3_aa cdr3_nt
TRBD2 TRBJ2-1 few TRBV2 CASSTYSGGTSPPNEQFF TGTGCCAGCAGTACATACTCCGGTGGGACTAGCCCACCAAATGAGCAGTTCTTC
. TRBJ1-3 few TRBV12-3/TRBV12-4 CASSPAIDGNTIYF TGTGCCAGCAGTCCCGCAATCGATGGGAACACCATATATTTT
. TRBJ2-3 . TRBV3-1 CASSRQAGTDTQYF TGTGCCAGCAGCCGACAGGCAGGCACAGATACGCAGTATTTT
. TRBJ2-1 few TRBV7-6 CASSPMGWGEQFF TGTGCCAGCAGCCCGATGGGATGGGGTGAGCAGTTCTTC
TRBD2 TRBJ2-1 few TRBV28 CASTGGSIDNEQFF TGTGCCAGCACTGGCGGGAGTATAGATAATGAGCAGTTCTTC
. TRBJ2-7 many TRBV12-3/TRBV12-4 CASSFDGSEQYF TGTGCCAGCAGTTTCGACGGGAGCGAGCAGTACTTC
. TRBJ2-2 few TRBV5-1 CASSLDLGANTGELFF TGCGCCAGCAGCTTGGATCTGGGGGCGAACACCGGGGAGCTGTTTTTT
. TRBJ1-1 many TRBV7-2 CASSFLSGPAFF TGTGCCAGCAGCTTTTTATCAGGTCCCGCTTTCTTT
. TRBJ2-2 . TRBV5-1 CASSFDNNTGELFF TGCGCCAGCAGCTTTGACAACAACACCGGGGAGCTGTTTTTT
. TRBJ2-3 many TRBV20-1 CSARSSDSPIAQYF TGCAGTGCTAGATCTAGCGACAGCCCCATTGCGCAGTATTTT
. TRBJ2-3 few TRBV30 CAWSATWRRADTQYF TGTGCCTGGAGTGCGACATGGCGTCGGGCAGATACGCAGTATTTT
. TRBJ2-7 few TRBV11-2 CASSLEGVGYEQYF TGTGCCAGCAGCTTAGAGGGCGTTGGCTACGAGCAGTACTTC
TRBD2 TRBJ2-7 . TRBV27 CASTLAGSGDYEQYF TGTGCCAGCACCCTAGCGGGATCGGGGGACTACGAGCAGTACTTC
. TRBJ2-3 few TRBV11-2 CASSLFGGVADTQYF TGTGCCAGCAGCTTATTCGGGGGAGTCGCAGATACGCAGTATTTT
. TRBJ1-1 . TRBV18 CASSPPTVHRNTEAFF TGTGCCAGCTCACCCCCAACAGTCCACCGGAACACTGAAGCTTTCTTT
. TRBJ1-1 many TRBV20-1 CSARDRPTEAFF TGCAGTGCTCGCGACAGGCCCACTGAAGCTTTCTTT
TRBD2 TRBJ2-1 many TRBV20-1 CSALPGSSGSLNEQFF TGCAGTGCCCTACCCGGTTCTAGCGGGAGTTTGAATGAGCAGTTCTTC
. TRBJ2-1 many TRBV11-2 CASSLDGWARSKGEQFF TGTGCCAGCAGCTTAGATGGGTGGGCCCGGAGTAAAGGTGAGCAGTTCTTC
TRBD2 TRBJ2-1 many TRBV10-3 CAISGDIAGEIFVDEQFF TGTGCCATCAGTGGGGATATAGCGGGAGAAATCTTCGTCGATGAGCAGTTCTTC
. TRBJ2-1 few TRBV5-1 CASSQFGVYNEQFF TGCGCCAGCAGCCAGTTTGGGGTCTACAATGAGCAGTTCTTC
. TRBJ1-4 . TRBV11-2 CASSQTGLNEKLFF TGTGCCAGCAGCCAAACAGGGCTTAATGAAAAACTGTTTTTT
TRBD2 TRBJ2-3 . TRBV20-1 CSATKLASGRASTDTQYF TGCAGTGCTACGAAATTGGCTAGCGGGAGGGCCAGCACAGATACGCAGTATTTT
TRBD2 TRBJ2-3 . TRBV6-5 CASSYGASGTVGDTQYF TGTGCCAGCAGTTACGGAGCTAGCGGGACTGTAGGAGATACGCAGTATTTT
TRBD2 TRBJ2-1 few TRBV12-3/TRBV12-4 CASSYTLLAGGHEQFF TGTGCCAGCAGTTACACCTTACTAGCGGGAGGTCATGAGCAGTTCTTC
TRBD1 TRBJ2-1 . TRBV7-8 CASSPTGAGEQFF TGTGCCAGCAGCCCGACAGGGGCGGGTGAGCAGTTCTTC
TRBD1 TRBJ2-7 few TRBV10-3 CAISDQDRVFEQYF TGTGCCATCAGTGATCAAGACAGGGTTTTCGAGCAGTACTTC
. TRBJ1-5 few TRBV12-3/TRBV12-4 CASSTARNQPQHF TGTGCCAGCAGCACGGCTCGGAATCAGCCCCAGCATTTT
. TRBJ1-2 . TRBV29-1 CSVLSDGSRPGYGYTF TGCAGCGTTCTTTCAGATGGGTCCAGGCCTGGGTATGGCTACACCTTC
. TRBJ2-1 few TRBV5-1 CASSYLQALSSYNEQFF TGCGCCAGCAGCTATCTACAGGCGCTTAGCTCCTACAATGAGCAGTTCTTC
TRBD1 TRBJ2-5 many TRBV20-1 CSARDRGTGLGTQYF TGCAGTGCTAGAGATAGAGGGACAGGGTTAGGGACCCAGTACTTC
. TRBJ1-1 many TRBV20-1 CSAGTGSENTEAFF TGCAGTGCTGGAACAGGTAGTGAGAACACTGAAGCTTTCTTT
TRBD2 TRBJ2-7 many TRBV12-5 CASGLGLAGYEQYF TGTGCTAGTGGTTTGGGACTAGCGGGCTACGAGCAGTACTTC